This T cell receptor (beta chain) was documented in a study of blood T cell repertoires in COVID-19. The V gene lost 6 bases and the J gene lost 4 bases, with 15 bases spanning the gap. Germline V gives CDR1 LGHDT, CDR2 YNNKEL (reference sequence). This CDR3 has 14 amino acids. Original analysis: Nucleated cell counts were estimated from reference gene primer amplification. Here immunoSEQ multiplex PCR was the method, and the copy in TCRdb shows in-frame clones only, minus some. D and trimming were read from the DNA, whereas the V and J calls and clone size are those reported in that table. The sample includes under 450,000 clones, 70% to 85% of them seen just once.

The clonotype comes from a human donor with acute or convalescent COVID-19. The donor label of this sample is uncertain. The gene calls are TRBV3-1 (or the pseudogene TRBV3-2) and TRBJ1-2; D call uncertain. The specimen was peripheral blood. CDR3 coding DNA: TGTGCCAGCAGTCCCCCCAGCGCGGGCTATGGCTACACCTTC. It is translated as CASSPPSAGYGYTF.